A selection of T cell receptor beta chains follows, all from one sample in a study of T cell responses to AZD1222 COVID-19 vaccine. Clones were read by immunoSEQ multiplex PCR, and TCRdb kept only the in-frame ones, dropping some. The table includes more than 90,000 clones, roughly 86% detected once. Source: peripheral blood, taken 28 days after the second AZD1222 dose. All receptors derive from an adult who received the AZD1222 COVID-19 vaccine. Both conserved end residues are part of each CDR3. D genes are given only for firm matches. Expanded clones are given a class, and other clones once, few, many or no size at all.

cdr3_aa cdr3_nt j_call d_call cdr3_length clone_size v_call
CASSLGTGPSYEQYF TGTGCCAGCAGCTTAGGGACAGGGCCCTCCTACGAGCAGTACTTC TRBJ2-7 TRBD1 15 - TRBV7-3
CASSLSANTQYF TGTGCCAGCAGCTTATCTGCGAATACGCAGTATTTT TRBJ2-3 - 12 - TRBV7-2
CASSPQGGDSPLHF TGTGCCAGTAGTCCCCAGGGTGGGGATTCACCCCTCCACTTT TRBJ1-6 - 14 few TRBV19
CASSPWTGENTEAFF TGTGCCAGCAGCCCATGGACAGGGGAGAACACTGAAGCTTTCTTT TRBJ1-1 TRBD1 15 - TRBV9
CASSIVRVANTGELFF TGTGCCAGTAGTATAGTGCGGGTCGCGAACACCGGGGAGCTGTTTTTT TRBJ2-2 - 16 - TRBV19
CASADRYGYTF TGTGCCAGCGCGGACCGCTATGGCTACACCTTC TRBJ1-2 - 11 - TRBV6-5
CASSLVAAGETQYF TGTGCCAGCAGCTTGGTGGCAGCGGGGGAGACCCAGTACTTC TRBJ2-5 TRBD2 14 - TRBV5-4
CASSLAPDRGPYGYTF TGTGCCAGCAGCTTAGCGCCGGACAGGGGGCCCTATGGCTACACCTTC TRBJ1-2 TRBD1 16 - TRBV13
CASSPFTSGRDYEQYF TGTGCCAGCAGCCCCTTTACTAGCGGGAGGGACTACGAGCAGTACTTC TRBJ2-7 TRBD2 16 - TRBV7-9
CASSLSWGQPQHF TGTGCCAGCAGTTTATCGTGGGGGCAGCCCCAGCATTTT TRBJ1-5 - 13 - TRBV27
CASSLLGTQYF TGTGCCAGCAGCTTATTAGGGACCCAGTACTTC TRBJ2-5 - 11 - TRBV7-2
CSVGQASFYGYTF TGCAGCGTCGGACAGGCAAGCTTCTATGGCTACACCTTC TRBJ1-2 TRBD1 13 many TRBV29-1
CASSLVRGGGGAYGYTF TGTGCCAGCAGCTTAGTGCGAGGGGGCGGGGGAGCCTATGGCTACACCTTC TRBJ1-2 TRBD1 17 - TRBV11-2
CASTITDRGYGYTF TGTGCCAGCACAATCACGGACAGGGGCTATGGCTACACCTTC TRBJ1-2 TRBD1 14 - TRBV9
CASSQDGKLYF TGTGCCAGCAGCCAAGATGGAAAGCTGTACTTC TRBJ2-7 - 11 - TRBV3-1/TRBV3-2
CASSLEGARSPLHF TGTGCCAGCAGCTTGGAGGGGGCACGGTCACCCCTCCACTTT TRBJ1-6 TRBD1 14 - TRBV5-6
CASSLTGVLNTGELFF TGTGCCAGCAGCTTGACAGGGGTTTTGAACACCGGGGAGCTGTTTTTT TRBJ2-2 TRBD1 16 - TRBV7-9
CASSITALRTSGNTIYF TGTGCCAGCAGTATCACGGCGCTCAGGACCTCTGGAAACACCATATATTTT TRBJ1-3 - 17 - TRBV28
CASSDGGSSYEQYF TGTGCCAGCAGTGACGGGGGGAGCTCCTACGAGCAGTACTTC TRBJ2-7 TRBD2 14 - TRBV6-1
CASSLGLAYEQYF TGTGCCAGTAGTCTCGGACTAGCGTACGAGCAGTACTTC TRBJ2-7 TRBD2 13 - TRBV19
CASSLTGRYEAFF TGTGCCAGCAGCTTAACTGGCAGATATGAAGCTTTCTTT TRBJ1-1 - 13 few TRBV7-3
CASSLAATAYGYTF TGTGCCAGCAGCTTGGCCGCGACAGCCTATGGCTACACCTTC TRBJ1-2 - 14 - TRBV5-4
CASSLDGRTALSYNEQFF TGTGCCAGCAGCTTAGACGGGAGGACAGCCTTATCCTACAATGAGCAGTTCTTC TRBJ2-1 - 18 - TRBV7-8
CASSQPRLGPDTQYF TGCGCCAGCAGCCAGCCCAGACTGGGCCCAGATACGCAGTATTTT TRBJ2-3 - 15 once TRBV4-1
CASSPGPGTLHF TGTGCCAGCAGTCCGGGGCCCGGCACCCTCCACTTT TRBJ1-6 - 12 - TRBV6-4
CASSPPGYGYTF TGTGCCAGCAGTCCCCCCGGCTATGGCTACACCTTC TRBJ1-2 - 12 - TRBV28